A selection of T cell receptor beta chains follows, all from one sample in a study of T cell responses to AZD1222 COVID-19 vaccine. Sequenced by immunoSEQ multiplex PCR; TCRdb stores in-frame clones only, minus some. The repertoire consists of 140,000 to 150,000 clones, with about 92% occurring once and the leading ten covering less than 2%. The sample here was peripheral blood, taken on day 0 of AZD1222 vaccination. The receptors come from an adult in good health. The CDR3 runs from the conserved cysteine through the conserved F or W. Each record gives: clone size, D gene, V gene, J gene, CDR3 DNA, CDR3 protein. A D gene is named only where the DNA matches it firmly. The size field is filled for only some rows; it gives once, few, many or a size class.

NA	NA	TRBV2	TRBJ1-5	TGTGCCAGCAGTGAAAGGGGCCTTGGGCGGGCTTGGAATCAGCCCCAGCATTTT	CASSERGLGRAWNQPQHF
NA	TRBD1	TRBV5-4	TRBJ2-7	TGTGCCAGCAGCTTAAATGACAGGGGCCACGAGCAGTACTTC	CASSLNDRGHEQYF
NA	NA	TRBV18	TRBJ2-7	TGTGCCAGCTCACCGAGGCAGGAAAGGAGCGAGCAGTACTTC	CASSPRQERSEQYF
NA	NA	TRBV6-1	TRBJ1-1	TGTGCCAGCAGTGAAGGGGCTGTGGGGGTAATAGTTGAAGCTTTCTTT	CASSEGAVGVIVEAFF
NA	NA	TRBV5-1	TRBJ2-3	TGCGCCAGCAGCTTGGAACTGCCCCCCACAGATACGCAGTATTTT	CASSLELPPTDTQYF
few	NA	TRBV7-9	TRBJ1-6	TGTGCCAGCAGCTTACGTGGCGAGAACTCACCCCTCCACTTT	CASSLRGENSPLHF
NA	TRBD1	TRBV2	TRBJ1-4	TGTGCCAGCAGTCCCCGGACAGGGGGCAATAATAATGAAAAACTGTTTTTT	CASSPRTGGNNNEKLFF
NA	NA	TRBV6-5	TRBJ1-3	TGTGCCAGCAAGCAGGGTATAGACGGAAACACCATATATTTT	CASKQGIDGNTIYF
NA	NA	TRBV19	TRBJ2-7	TGTGCCAGTAGTATAGACAGGAGCTCCTACGAGCAGTACTTC	CASSIDRSSYEQYF
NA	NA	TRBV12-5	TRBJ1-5	TGTGCTAGTGGATCACAGGGATATAGCAATCAGCCCCAGCATTTT	CASGSQGYSNQPQHF
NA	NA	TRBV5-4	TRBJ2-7	TGTGCCAGCAGCTTCATGGGATTCTCCTACGAGCAGTACTTC	CASSFMGFSYEQYF
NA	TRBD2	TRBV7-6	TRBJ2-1	TGTGCCAGCAGCTTCCTAAGCGCCTCTAGCGGACCAGACAATGAGCAGTTCTTC	CASSFLSASSGPDNEQFF
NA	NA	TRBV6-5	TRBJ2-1	TGTGCCAGCCAGGACAATGAGCAGTTCTTC	CASQDNEQFF
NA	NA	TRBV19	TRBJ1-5	TGTGCCAGTAGTCGGGACAATCAGCCCCAGCATTTT	CASSRDNQPQHF
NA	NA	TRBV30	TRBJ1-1	TGTGCCTGGAGTGGAGAGGGGGTAAGGATGAACACTGAAGCTTTCTTT	CAWSGEGVRMNTEAFF
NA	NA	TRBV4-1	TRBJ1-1	TGCGCCAGCAGCCAAAACGGGGGGGCTGAAGCTTTCTTT	CASSQNGGAEAFF
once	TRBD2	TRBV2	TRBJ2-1	TGTGCCAGCCAACTAGCGCCGAGCTCCTACAATGAGCAGTTCTTC	CASQLAPSSYNEQFF
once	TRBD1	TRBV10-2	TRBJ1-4	TGCGCCAGCAGTGTAGACAGGGGAAATGAAAAACTGTTTTTT	CASSVDRGNEKLFF
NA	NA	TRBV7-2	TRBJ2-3	TGTGCCAGCAGCTTTAGGGGGTTAGACACAGATACGCAGTATTTT	CASSFRGLDTDTQYF
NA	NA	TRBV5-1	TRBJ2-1	TGCGCCAGCAGCTTAGGTAATTCGGCCTACAATGAGCAGTTCTTC	CASSLGNSAYNEQFF
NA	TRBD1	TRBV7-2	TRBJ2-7	TGTGCCTCAGCAACGTCTTGGACAGGAGTCTACGAGCAGTACTTC	CASATSWTGVYEQYF
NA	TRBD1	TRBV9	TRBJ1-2	TGTGCCAGCAGCGGCCCCCGGGACAGGGCCGCGGATGGCTACACCTTC	CASSGPRDRAADGYTF
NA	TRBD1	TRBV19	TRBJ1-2	TGTGCCAGTAGTCCCCGGGACAGATACGGCTACACCTTC	CASSPRDRYGYTF
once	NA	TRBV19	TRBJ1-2	TGTGCCAGTAGTATAGCAGGGAGTTTGAACTATGGCTACACCTTC	CASSIAGSLNYGYTF
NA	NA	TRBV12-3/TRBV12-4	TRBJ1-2	TGTGCCAGCAGGTCGTCCGGAGCTGGCTACACCTTC	CASRSSGAGYTF
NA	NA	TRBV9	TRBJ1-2	TGTGCCAGCAGCGTAGCGGGGGGCTCGGGCTATGGCTACACCTTC	CASSVAGGSGYGYTF
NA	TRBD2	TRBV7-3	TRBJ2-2	TGTGCCAGCAGCCCCCAGGCGGCTAGCGGAAACACCGGGGAGCTGTTTTTT	CASSPQAASGNTGELFF
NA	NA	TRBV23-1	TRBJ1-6	TGCGCCAGCAGTCAATCGGGGGTAAAGTGCTATAATTCACCCCTCCACTTT	CASSQSGVKCYNSPLHF
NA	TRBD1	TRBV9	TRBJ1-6	TGTGCCAGCAGCCTCCAGGGGGCGAGAACTAATTCACCCCTCCACTTT	CASSLQGARTNSPLHF
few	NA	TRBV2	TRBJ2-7	TGTGCCAGCTCAACCGGGGCCGGGGGTTTCTACGAGCAGTACTTC	CASSTGAGGFYEQYF
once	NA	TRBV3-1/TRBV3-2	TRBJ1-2	TGTGCCAGCAGCCAAGGATTTGACAGGTTCCCCTTATCTAGGTATGGCTACACCTTC	CASSQGFDRFPLSRYGYTF